What follows are 5 T cell receptor beta chains derived from one specimen sequenced in a study of patients and donors after allogeneic stem cell transplantation. One entry per CDR3 protein results from TCRdb running MiXCR on the RT-PCR reads. Of about 960,000 distinct CDR3 sequences detected, approximately 18% appear once; the ten largest clones hold roughly 6%. Sequenced material: blood, either unsorted or a sorted T cell fraction (not recorded which). The origin of the receptors is a human donor who was either an allogeneic HSCT recipient or a stem cell or donor lymphocyte infusion donor (not recorded which). It is not recorded whose cells these are; they may come from a transplant donor.

The chain is built from TRBV4-3 and TRBJ2-1, with D possibly matching TRBD2 (7 bases). The CDR3 length is 16 residues. Trimming took off 1 base at V and 2 bases at J, with 12 bases between the two ends. CDR1 is LGHNA and CDR2 is YSLEER in the germline V gene. CDR3 sequence (DNA): TGCGCCAGCAGCCAAGCGGGGGGCGGTACCTACAATGAGCAGTTCTTC. Translated, it gives CASSQAGGGTYNEQFF.

The chain has TRBV20-1 and TRBJ2-3; unclear D gene. V shed 4 bases and J shed 5 bases, with 13 bases lying between them. The CDR3 is made up of 13 amino acids. Germline-derived CDR1 and CDR2 are DFQATT and SNEGSKA (reference sequence). CDR3 coding DNA: TGCAGTGCTAAGATACACGCTAAAGATACGCAGTATTTT. Amino acids: CSAKIHAKDTQYF.

The chain carries TRBV2 and TRBJ1-5; possibly TRBD1 for D (6 bases). Germline V CDR1 and CDR2: SNHLY, FYNNEI. V lost 4 bases and J lost 2, with 9 bases in between. CDR3 length equals 14 residues. As DNA, the CDR3 is TGTGCCAGCAGTGGAGACAGGCGCAATCAGCCCCAGCATTTT. It encodes CASSGDRRNQPQHF.

This clonotype was recorded at least ten times. The CDR3 DNA follows: TGCAGTGCTAGAGATCCTTGGGGCGGGAGGAACAATGAGCAGTTCTTC. It yields the protein CSARDPWGGRNNEQFF. The V and J genes are TRBV20-1 and TRBJ2-1; 8 bases match TRBD2. Germline V gene data show CDR1 as DFQATT and CDR2 as SNEGSKA (reference sequence). Germline trimming cut 0 bases from V and 5 bases from J; bases unmatched to any gene: 9. The CDR3 extends over 16 amino acids.

This clonotype appeared many times. The rearrangement links TRBV29-1 to TRBJ2-1, with TRBD2 as a possible D gene (6 bases). CDR1 SQVTM and CDR2 ANQGSEA come from the germline V gene. V lost 7 bases and J lost 4, with 17 bases in between. This CDR3 is 14 amino acids long. The CDR3 DNA reads TGCAGCGCGACGCGGGACTCCAATTACAATGAGCAGTTCTTC. Residues: CSATRDSNYNEQFF.